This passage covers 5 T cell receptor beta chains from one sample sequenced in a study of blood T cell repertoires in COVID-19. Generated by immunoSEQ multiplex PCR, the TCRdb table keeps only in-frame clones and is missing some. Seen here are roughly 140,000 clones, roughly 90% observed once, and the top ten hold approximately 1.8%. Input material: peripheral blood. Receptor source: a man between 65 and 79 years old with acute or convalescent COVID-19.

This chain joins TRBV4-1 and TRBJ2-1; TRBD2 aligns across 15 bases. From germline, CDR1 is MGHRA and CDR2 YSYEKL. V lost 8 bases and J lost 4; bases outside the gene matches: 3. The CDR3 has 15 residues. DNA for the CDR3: TGCGCCAGCGGGACTAGCGGGGGGACGTACAATGAGCAGTTCTTC. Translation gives CASGTSGGTYNEQFF.

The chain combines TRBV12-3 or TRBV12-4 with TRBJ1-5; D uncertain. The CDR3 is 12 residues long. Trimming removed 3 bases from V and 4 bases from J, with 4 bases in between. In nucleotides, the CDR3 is TGTGCCAGCAGTTTCGGGAATCAGCCCCAGCATTTT. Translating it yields CASSFGNQPQHF.

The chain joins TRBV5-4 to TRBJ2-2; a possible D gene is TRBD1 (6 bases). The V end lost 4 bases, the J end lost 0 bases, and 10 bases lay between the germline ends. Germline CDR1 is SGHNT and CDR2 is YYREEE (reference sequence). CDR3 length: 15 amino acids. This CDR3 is CASSPGTSNTGELFF. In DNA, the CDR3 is TGTGCCAGCAGCCCCGGGACATCGAACACCGGGGAGCTGTTTTTT.

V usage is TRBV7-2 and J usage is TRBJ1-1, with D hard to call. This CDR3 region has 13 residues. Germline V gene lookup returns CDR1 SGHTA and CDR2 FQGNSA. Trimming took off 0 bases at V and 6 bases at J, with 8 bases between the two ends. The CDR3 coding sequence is TGTGCCAGCAGCTTAGCGGGTGGGCCTGAAGCTTTCTTT. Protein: CASSLAGGPEAFF.

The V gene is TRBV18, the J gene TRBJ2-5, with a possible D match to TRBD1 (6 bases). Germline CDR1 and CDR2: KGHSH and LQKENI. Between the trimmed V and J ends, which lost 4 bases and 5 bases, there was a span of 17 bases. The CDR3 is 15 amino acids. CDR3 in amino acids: CASSQGQGSVETQYF. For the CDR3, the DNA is TGTGCCAGCTCACAAGGTCAGGGGAGCGTGGAGACCCAGTACTTC.